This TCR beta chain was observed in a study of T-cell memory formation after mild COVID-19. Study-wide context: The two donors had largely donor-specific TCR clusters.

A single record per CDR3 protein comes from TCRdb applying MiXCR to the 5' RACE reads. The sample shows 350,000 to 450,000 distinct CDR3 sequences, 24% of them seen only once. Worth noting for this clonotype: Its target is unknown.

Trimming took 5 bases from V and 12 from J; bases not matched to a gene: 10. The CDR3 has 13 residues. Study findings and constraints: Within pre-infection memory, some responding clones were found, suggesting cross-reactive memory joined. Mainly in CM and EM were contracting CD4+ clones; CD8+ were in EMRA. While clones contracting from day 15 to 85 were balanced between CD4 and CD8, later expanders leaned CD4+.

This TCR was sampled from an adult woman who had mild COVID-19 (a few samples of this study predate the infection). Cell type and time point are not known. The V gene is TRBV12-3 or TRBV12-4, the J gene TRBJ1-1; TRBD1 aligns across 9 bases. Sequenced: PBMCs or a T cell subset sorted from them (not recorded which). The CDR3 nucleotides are TGTGCCAGCAGTATACCGGGACAGGGAAGGACTTTCTTT. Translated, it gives CASSIPGQGRTFF.